One and the same sample provided the 12 T cell receptor beta chains below, sequenced in a study of T cells after yellow fever vaccination. TCRdb passed the 5' RACE reads through MiXCR, listing each CDR3 protein once. Of approximately 160,000 distinct CDR3 sequences listed, around 8.5% are singletons. Sequencing used CD8+ T cells sorted from PBMCs, obtained 45 days after the yellow fever booster vaccination. Receptor source: a man aged 18 to 30 who received the YFV17D yellow fever vaccine.

The J gene is TRBJ2-3, the V gene TRBV7-9; 11 bases agree with TRBD2. The germline V gene has CDR1 SEHNR and CDR2 FQNEAQ (reference sequence). This CDR3 region has 17 residues. V dropped 4 bases and J dropped 1; count of bases not matched to a gene: 7. The CDR3 protein is CASSSLHSGGGTDTQYF. The CDR3 nucleotides are TGTGCCAGCAGCTCGTTACATAGCGGGGGGGGCACAGATACGCAGTATTTT.

In this sample, this clonotype turned up many times. V usage is TRBV25-1 and J usage is TRBJ2-1, with D unclear. This CDR3 comprises 17 residues. V was shortened by 4 bases and J by 0 bases, with 16 bases between the two germline ends. Germline V lookup: CDR1 MGHDK, CDR2 SYGVNS. The CDR3 reads CASSASWTRSSYNEQFF. The DNA of the CDR3 is TGTGCCAGCAGTGCCTCCTGGACCCGGAGCTCCTACAATGAGCAGTTCTTC.

This clonotype was seen many times. The chain combines TRBV7-8 with TRBJ2-1; 10 nucleotides align to TRBD2. Trimming at V came to 7 bases and at J to 6 bases, leaving 12 bases not matched to a gene. In germline, CDR1 is SGHVS, CDR2 FQNEAQ. The CDR3 totals 16 residues. CDR3 in DNA: TGTGCCAGCACCGGATTTAGCGGGGGGAGAGGCAATGAGCAGTTCTTC. Protein sequence: CASTGFSGGRGNEQFF.

The rearrangement joins TRBV7-9 to TRBJ1-2; 9 nucleotides match TRBD1. With 2 bases clipped from V and 8 bases from J, the junction kept 12 bases outside the gene matches. The CDR3 runs to 16 residues. Germline CDR1 reads SEHNR; CDR2 reads FQNEAQ (reference sequence). DNA for the CDR3: TGTGCCAGCAGCTTAACCCACCGGACAGGGGTGAAGGGCTACACCTTC. Protein product: CASSLTHRTGVKGYTF.

This clonotype was seen a few times. The chain couples TRBV4-2 to TRBJ2-3; TRBD2 aligns across 11 bases. Trimming took 0 bases from V and 4 from J; bases not matched to a gene: 3. Per germline, CDR1 LGHNA and CDR2 YNFKEQ. This CDR3 has 16 residues. CDR3 nucleotide sequence: TGTGCCAGCAGCCAAGAGCTAGCGGGGGGCGCAGATACGCAGTATTTT. Protein product: CASSQELAGGADTQYF.

This clonotype was seen more than once but under ten times. The chain carries TRBV29-1 and TRBJ1-1; 9 bases match TRBD1. Germline values: CDR1 SQVTM, CDR2 ANQGSEA. Unmatched junction bases numbered 8, after V lost 6 bases and J lost 6 bases. CDR3 length equals 13 residues. The CDR3 reads CSVWGQGGSEAFF. CDR3 nucleotides: TGCAGCGTGTGGGGACAGGGTGGGTCTGAAGCTTTCTTT.

This clonotype turned up a few times. This chain joins TRBV15 and TRBJ1-5; 10 bases agree with TRBD1. The CDR3 spans 16 residues. J gave up 4 bases and V 3 bases, and 6 bases lay outside the gene matches. Germline CDR1 LNHNV, CDR2 YYDKDF (reference sequence). The CDR3 reads CATSRPGQGTNQPQHF. The CDR3 region has the DNA TGTGCCACCAGCAGGCCGGGACAGGGGACAAATCAGCCCCAGCATTTT.

This chain uses TRBV21-1 with TRBJ1-2. TRBV21-1 is assigned pseudogene status. The CDR3 sequence is 16 residues long. CDR3 protein: CASSKALGFGNYGYTF. The CDR3 nucleotides read TGTGCCAGCAGCAAAGCTCTGGGGTTTGGTAACTATGGCTACACCTTC.

This clonotype occurred many times. The chain uses TRBV6-2 or TRBV6-3 and TRBJ2-2, with D unresolved. V was pared by 5 bases and J by 3 bases, with 10 bases between. The CDR3 is 14 amino acids. Germline V gene sequence: CDR1 MNHEY, CDR2 SVGEGT. The DNA of the CDR3 is TGTGCCAGCAGTCCTGGATTGTACACCGGGGAGCTGTTTTTT. Its translation is CASSPGLYTGELFF.

This clonotype was detected a few times. CDR3 loop: CASSPFIGSEAFF. CDR3 in DNA: TGTGCCAGCAGCCCGTTTATTGGCTCTGAAGCTTTCTTT. The chain links TRBV5-5 to TRBJ1-1, with D unclear. Trimming took off 4 bases at V and 6 bases at J, with 13 bases between the two ends. This CDR3 has 13 amino acids. CDR1 is SGHKS and CDR2 is YYEKEE in the germline V gene (reference sequence).

This clonotype was observed a few times. The chain uses TRBV20-1 and TRBJ2-7, with D tentatively TRBD1 (5 bases). V lost 3 bases to trimming and J lost 6 bases, with 18 bases between them. This CDR3 has 14 residues. Germline assignment: CDR1 DFQATT and CDR2 SNEGSKA (reference sequence). CDR3 in amino acids: CSASYLGRVCEQYV. The CDR3 region has the DNA TGCAGTGCTAGCTACCTAGGCAGGGTGTGCGAGCAGTACGTC.

This clonotype was counted between two and nine times. This chain connects TRBV19 to TRBJ1-2, with D possibly being TRBD1 (6 bases). This CDR3 contains 13 residues. Between the trimmed V and J ends, which lost 6 bases and 4 bases, there was a span of 12 bases. Per germline, CDR1 LNHDA and CDR2 SQIVND (reference sequence). CDR3 amino acids: CASRGRGAYGYTF. DNA of the CDR3: TGTGCCAGTAGGGGCAGGGGCGCCTATGGCTACACCTTC. Full variable domain (missing parts from reference TRBV19 and TRBJ1-2): DGGITQSPKYLFRKEGQNVTLSCEQNLNHDAMYWYRQDPGQGLRLIYYSQIVNDFQKGDIAEGYSVSREKKESFPLTVTSAQKNPTAFYLCASRGRGAYGYTFGSGTRLTVV.